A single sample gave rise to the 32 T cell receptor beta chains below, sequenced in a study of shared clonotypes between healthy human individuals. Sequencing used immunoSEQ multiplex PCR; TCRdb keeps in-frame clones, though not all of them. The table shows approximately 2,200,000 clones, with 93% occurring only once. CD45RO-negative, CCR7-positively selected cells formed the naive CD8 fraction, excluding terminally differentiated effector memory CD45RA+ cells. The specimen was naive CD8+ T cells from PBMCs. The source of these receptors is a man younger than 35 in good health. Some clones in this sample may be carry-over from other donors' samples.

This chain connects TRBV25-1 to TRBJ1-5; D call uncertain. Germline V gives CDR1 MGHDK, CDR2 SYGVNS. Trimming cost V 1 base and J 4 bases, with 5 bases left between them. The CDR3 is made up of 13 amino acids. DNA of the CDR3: TGTGCCAGCAGTGAATTAGAAAATCAGCCCCAGCATTTT. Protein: CASSELENQPQHF.

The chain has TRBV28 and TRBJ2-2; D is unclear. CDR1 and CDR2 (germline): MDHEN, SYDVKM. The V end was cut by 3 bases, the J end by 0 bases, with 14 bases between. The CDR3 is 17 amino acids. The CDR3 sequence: CASSLTGGPTNTGELFF. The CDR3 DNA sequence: TGTGCCAGCAGTTTGACGGGTGGGCCTACGAACACCGGGGAGCTGTTTTTT.

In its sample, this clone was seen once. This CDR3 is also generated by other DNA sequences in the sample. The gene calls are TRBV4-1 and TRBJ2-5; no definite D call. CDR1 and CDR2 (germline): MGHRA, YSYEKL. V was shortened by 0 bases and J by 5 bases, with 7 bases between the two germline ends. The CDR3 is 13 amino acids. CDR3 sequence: CASSQDFRETQYF. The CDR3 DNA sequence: TGCGCCAGCAGCCAAGACTTTAGGGAGACCCAGTACTTC.

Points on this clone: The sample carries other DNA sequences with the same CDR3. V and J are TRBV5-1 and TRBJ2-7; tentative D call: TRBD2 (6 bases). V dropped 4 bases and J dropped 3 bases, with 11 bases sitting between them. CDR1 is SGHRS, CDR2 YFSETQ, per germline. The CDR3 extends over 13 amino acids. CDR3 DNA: TGCGCCAGCAGCCCCCTCGGGAGCTACGAGCAGTACTTC. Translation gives CASSPLGSYEQYF.

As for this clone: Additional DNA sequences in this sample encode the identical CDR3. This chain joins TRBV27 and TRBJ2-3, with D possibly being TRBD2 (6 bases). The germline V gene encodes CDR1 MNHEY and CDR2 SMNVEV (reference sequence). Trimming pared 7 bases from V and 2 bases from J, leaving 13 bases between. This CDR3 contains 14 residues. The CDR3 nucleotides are TGTGCCAGCACCCTCGCGGGGACCACAGATACGCAGTATTTT. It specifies CASTLAGTTDTQYF.

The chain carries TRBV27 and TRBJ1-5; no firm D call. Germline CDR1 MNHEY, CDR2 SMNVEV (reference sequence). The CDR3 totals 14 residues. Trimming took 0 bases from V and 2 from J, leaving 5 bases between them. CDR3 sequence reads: CASSLSMGNQPQHF. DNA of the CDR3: TGTGCCAGCAGTTTATCGATGGGCAATCAGCCCCAGCATTTT.

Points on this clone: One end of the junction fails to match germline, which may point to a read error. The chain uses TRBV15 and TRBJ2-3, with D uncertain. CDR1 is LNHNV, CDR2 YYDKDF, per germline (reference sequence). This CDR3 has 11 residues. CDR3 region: CASRLGDTQYF. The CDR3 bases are TGTGCCTCCAGATTGGGCGATACGCAGTATTTT.

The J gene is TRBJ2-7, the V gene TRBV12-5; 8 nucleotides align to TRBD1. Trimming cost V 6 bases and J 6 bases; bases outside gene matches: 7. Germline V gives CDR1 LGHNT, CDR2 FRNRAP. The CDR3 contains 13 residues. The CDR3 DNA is TGTGCTAGTGGGTGGACAGGGAAGGGCGAGCAGTACTTC. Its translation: CASGWTGKGEQYF.

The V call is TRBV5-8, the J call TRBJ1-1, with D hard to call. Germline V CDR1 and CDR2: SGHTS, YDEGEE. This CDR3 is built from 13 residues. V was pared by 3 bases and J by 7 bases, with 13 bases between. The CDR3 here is CASSSGLWGEAFF. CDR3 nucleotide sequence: TGTGCCAGCAGCTCCGGACTTTGGGGTGAAGCTTTCTTT. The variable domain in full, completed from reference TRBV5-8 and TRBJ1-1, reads EAGVTQSPTHLIKTRGQQATLRCSPISGHTSVYWYQQALGLGLQFLLWYDEGEERNRGNFPPRFSGRQFPNYSSELNVNALELEDSALYLCASSSGLWGEAFFGQGTRLTVV.

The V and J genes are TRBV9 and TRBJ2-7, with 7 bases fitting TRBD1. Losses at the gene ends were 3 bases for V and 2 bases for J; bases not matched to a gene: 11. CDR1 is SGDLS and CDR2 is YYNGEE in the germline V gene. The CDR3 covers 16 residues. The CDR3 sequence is CASSAAWDSLPYEQYF. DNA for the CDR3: TGTGCCAGCAGCGCAGCATGGGACAGTCTCCCCTACGAGCAGTACTTC.

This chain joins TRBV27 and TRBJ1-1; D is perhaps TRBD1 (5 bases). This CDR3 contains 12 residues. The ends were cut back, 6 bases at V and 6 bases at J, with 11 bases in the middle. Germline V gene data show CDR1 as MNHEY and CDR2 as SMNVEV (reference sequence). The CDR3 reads CASRTEYAEAFF. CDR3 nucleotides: TGTGCCAGCAGGACAGAATATGCTGAAGCTTTCTTT.

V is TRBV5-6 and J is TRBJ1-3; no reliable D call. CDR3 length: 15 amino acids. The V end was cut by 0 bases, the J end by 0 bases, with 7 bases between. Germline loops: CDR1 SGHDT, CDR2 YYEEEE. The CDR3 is CASSLGYISGNTIYF. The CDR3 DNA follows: TGTGCCAGCAGCTTGGGTTATATCTCTGGAAACACCATATATTTT.

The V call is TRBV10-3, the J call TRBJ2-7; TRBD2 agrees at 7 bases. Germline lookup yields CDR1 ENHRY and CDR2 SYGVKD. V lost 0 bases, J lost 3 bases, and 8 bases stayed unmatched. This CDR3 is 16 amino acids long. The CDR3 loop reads CAISESTGGGYYEQYF. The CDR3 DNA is TGTGCCATCAGTGAGTCGACGGGAGGTGGGTACTACGAGCAGTACTTC.

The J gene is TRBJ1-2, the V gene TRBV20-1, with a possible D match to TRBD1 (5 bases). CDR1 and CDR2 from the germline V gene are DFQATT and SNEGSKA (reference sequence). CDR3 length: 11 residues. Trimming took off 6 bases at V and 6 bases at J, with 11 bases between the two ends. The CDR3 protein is CSAHPTDGYTF. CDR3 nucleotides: TGCAGTGCCCATCCGACAGATGGCTACACCTTC.

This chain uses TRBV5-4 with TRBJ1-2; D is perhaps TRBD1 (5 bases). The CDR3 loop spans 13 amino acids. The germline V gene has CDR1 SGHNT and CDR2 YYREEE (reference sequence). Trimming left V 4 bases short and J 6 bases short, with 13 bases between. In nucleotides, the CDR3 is TGTGCCAGCAGCGTAGAGACAGTGGATGGCTACACCTTC. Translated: CASSVETVDGYTF.

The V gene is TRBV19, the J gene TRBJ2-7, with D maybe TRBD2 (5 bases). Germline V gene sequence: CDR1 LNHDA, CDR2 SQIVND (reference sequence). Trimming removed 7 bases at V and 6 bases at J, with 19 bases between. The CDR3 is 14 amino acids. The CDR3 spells CASTFAPEGSEQYF. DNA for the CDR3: TGTGCCAGTACGTTTGCGCCGGAAGGGAGCGAGCAGTACTTC. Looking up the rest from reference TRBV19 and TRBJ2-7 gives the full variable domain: DGGITQSPKYLFRKEGQNVTLSCEQNLNHDAMYWYRQDPGQGLRLIYYSQIVNDFQKGDIAEGYSVSREKKESFPLTVTSAQKNPTAFYLCASTFAPEGSEQYFGPGTRLTVT.

CDR3 bases: TGCGCCAGCAGCTGGGACACTCCGCGCCGCAATCAGCCCCAGCATTTT. Translation gives CASSWDTPRRNQPQHF. This chain joins TRBV5-1 and TRBJ1-5, with TRBD1 as a possible D gene (6 bases). Between the trimmed V and J ends, which lost 3 bases and 2 bases, there was a span of 15 bases. The CDR3 spans 16 residues. Per the germline V gene, CDR1 is SGHRS and CDR2 is YFSETQ. Full variable domain (rest looked up from reference TRBV5-1 and TRBJ1-5): KAGVTQTPRYLIKTRGQQVTLSCSPISGHRSVSWYQQTPGQGLQFLFEYFSETQRNKGNFPGRFSGRQFSNSRSEMNVSTLELGDSALYLCASSWDTPRRNQPQHFGDGTRLSIL.

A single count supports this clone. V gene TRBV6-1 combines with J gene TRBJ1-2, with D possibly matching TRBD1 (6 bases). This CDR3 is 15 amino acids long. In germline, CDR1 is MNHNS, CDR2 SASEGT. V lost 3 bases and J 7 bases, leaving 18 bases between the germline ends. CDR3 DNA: TGTGCCAGCAGTGATAACAGGGCCCCTTTGGTTGGCTACACCTTC. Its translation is CASSDNRAPLVGYTF.

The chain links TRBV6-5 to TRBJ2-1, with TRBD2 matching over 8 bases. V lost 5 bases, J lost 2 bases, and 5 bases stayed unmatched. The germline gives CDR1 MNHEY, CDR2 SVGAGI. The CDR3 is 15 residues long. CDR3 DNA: TGTGCCAGCAGTCAGACTAGCGAGGCCTACAATGAGCAGTTCTTC. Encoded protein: CASSQTSEAYNEQFF.

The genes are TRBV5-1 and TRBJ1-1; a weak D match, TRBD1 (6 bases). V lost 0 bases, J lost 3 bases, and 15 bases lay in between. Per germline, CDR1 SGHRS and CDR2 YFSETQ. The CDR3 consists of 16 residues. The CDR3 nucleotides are TGCGCCAGCAGCTTGGTTGGGGGCGCACGGGACACTGAAGCTTTCTTT. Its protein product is CASSLVGGARDTEAFF.

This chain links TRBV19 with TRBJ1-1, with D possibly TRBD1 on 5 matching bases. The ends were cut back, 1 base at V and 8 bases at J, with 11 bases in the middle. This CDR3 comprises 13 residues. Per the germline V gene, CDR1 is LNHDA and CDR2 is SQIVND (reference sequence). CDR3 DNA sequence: TGTGCCAGTAGTATAGCCGTCAGGGCCGAAGCTTTCTTT. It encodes CASSIAVRAEAFF.

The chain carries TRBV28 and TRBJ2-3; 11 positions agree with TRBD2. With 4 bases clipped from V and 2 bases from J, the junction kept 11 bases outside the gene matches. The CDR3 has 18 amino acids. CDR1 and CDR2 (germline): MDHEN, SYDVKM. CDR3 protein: CASSSPIGLAGDTDTQYF. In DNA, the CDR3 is TGTGCCAGCAGTTCTCCGATTGGACTAGCGGGTGACACAGATACGCAGTATTTT.

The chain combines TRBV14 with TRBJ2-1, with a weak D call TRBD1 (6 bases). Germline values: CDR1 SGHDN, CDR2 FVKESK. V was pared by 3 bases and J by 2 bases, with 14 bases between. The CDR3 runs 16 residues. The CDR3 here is CASSQIQGPTYNEQFF. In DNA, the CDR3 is TGTGCCAGCAGCCAGATACAGGGACCCACCTACAATGAGCAGTTCTTC.

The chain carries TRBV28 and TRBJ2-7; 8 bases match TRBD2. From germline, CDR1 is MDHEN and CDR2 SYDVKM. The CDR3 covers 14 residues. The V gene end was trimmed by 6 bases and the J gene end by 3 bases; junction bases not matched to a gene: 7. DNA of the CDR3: TGTGCCAGCAGACACCGGGGGGGCTTCTACGAGCAGTACTTC. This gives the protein CASRHRGGFYEQYF.

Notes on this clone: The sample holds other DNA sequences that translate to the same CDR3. Here the CDR3 reads CASSLALLDYEQYF. The CDR3 coding sequence is TGTGCCAGCAGCCTGGCATTACTAGACTACGAGCAGTACTTC. The V call is TRBV7-9, the J call TRBJ2-7, with TRBD2 as a possible D gene (5 bases). Germline CDR1 is SEHNR and CDR2 is FQNEAQ (reference sequence). V lost 5 bases to trimming and J lost 3 bases, with 14 bases between them. The CDR3 covers 14 residues.

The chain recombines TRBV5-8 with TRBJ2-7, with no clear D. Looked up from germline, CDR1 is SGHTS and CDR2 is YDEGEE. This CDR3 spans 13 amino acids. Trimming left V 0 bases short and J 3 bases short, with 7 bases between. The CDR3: CASSLGRYYEQYF. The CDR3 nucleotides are TGTGCCAGCAGCTTGGGGAGATACTACGAGCAGTACTTC.

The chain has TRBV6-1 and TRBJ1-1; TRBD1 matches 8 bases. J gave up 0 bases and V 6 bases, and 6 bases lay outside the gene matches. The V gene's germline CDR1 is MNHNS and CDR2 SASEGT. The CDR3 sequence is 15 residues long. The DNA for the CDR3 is TGTGCCAGCAGGGTCCCAGGGGGCCTGAACACTGAAGCTTTCTTT. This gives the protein CASRVPGGLNTEAFF.

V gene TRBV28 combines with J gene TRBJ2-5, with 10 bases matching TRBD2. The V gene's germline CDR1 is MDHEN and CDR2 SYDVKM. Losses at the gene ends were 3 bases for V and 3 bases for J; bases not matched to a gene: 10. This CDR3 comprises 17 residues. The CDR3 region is CASSLGLAGDKKETQYF. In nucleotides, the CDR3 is TGTGCCAGCAGTTTGGGGCTAGCGGGAGACAAAAAAGAGACCCAGTACTTC.

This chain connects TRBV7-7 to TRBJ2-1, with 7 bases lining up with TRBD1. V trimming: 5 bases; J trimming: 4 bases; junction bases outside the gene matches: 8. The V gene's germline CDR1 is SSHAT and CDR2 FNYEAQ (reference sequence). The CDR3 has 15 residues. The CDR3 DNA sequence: TGTGCCAGCAGCACAGGGGCCCTCGGGTACAATGAGCAGTTCTTC. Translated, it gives CASSTGALGYNEQFF.

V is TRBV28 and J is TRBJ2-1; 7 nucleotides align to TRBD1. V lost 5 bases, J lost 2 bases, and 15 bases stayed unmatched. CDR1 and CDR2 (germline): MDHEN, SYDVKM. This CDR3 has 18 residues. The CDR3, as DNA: TGTGCCAGCAGTACCCGGGACACAGAGGGGGCGGCCTACAATGAGCAGTTCTTC. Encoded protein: CASSTRDTEGAAYNEQFF.

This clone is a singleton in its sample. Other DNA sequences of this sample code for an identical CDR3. The CDR3: CASSQDHPSSYEQYF. CDR3 coding DNA: TGCGCCAGCAGCCAAGATCATCCCTCCTCCTACGAGCAGTACTTC. The chain links TRBV4-3 to TRBJ2-7; D call uncertain. CDR1 is LGHNA and CDR2 is YSLEER in the germline V gene. Trimming removed 0 bases from V and 0 bases from J, with 9 bases in between. The CDR3 totals 15 residues.

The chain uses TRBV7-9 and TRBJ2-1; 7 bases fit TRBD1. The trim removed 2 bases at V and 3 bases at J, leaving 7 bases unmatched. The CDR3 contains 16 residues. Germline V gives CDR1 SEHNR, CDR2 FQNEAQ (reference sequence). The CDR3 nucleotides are TGTGCCAGCAGCTTATCTGTGGGACAGCTCTACAATGAGCAGTTCTTC. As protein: CASSLSVGQLYNEQFF.